This entry lists 29 T cell receptor beta chains sequenced from one sample in a study of blood T cell repertoires in COVID-19. Measured with immunoSEQ multiplex PCR; TCRdb has only the in-frame clones, and not every one. The sample shows under 250,000 clones, 70% to 85% of them seen only once. The specimen was PBMCs or T cells enriched from blood (not recorded which). The origin of the receptors is a woman aged 40 to 50 with acute COVID-19.

This clone was detected only a few times. The chain couples TRBV7-2 to TRBJ1-3, with D unresolved. Trimming removed 7 bases from V and 0 bases from J, with 13 bases in between. The germline V gene has CDR1 SGHTA and CDR2 FQGNSA. The CDR3 extends over 15 amino acids. The CDR3 sequence is CASTPGRISGNTIYF. CDR3 DNA sequence: TGTGCCAGCACCCCTGGGCGCATCTCTGGAAACACCATATATTTT.

The rearrangement joins TRBV6-4 to TRBJ2-3; 8 bases are shared with TRBD2. Trimming removed 5 bases from V and 4 bases from J; junction bases left unmatched: 2. The CDR3 length is 13 residues. The germline V gene has CDR1 MRHNA and CDR2 SNTAGT. DNA of the CDR3: TGTGCCAGCAGTAGCGGGAGTGCAGATACGCAGTATTTT. This translates into CASSSGSADTQYF.

This chain connects TRBV5-4 to TRBJ1-1; TRBD1 matches at 7 bases. Germline loops: CDR1 SGHNT, CDR2 YYREEE (reference sequence). J gave up 1 base and V 0 bases, and 6 bases lay outside the gene matches. This CDR3 spans 16 amino acids. CDR3 protein: CASSLAPGQKNTEAFF. The DNA for the CDR3 is TGTGCCAGCAGCTTGGCCCCGGGACAGAAGAACACTGAAGCTTTCTTT.

This chain uses TRBV28 with TRBJ1-1, with a tentative D call TRBD1 (5 bases). The CDR3 has 14 amino acids. V gave up 3 bases and J gave up 5 bases, with 13 bases separating them. Germline assignment: CDR1 MDHEN and CDR2 SYDVKM. The CDR3 DNA is TGTGCCAGCAGTTTGAGTGGGGGGAGAACTGAAGCTTTCTTT. Protein sequence: CASSLSGGRTEAFF.

This chain links TRBV18 with TRBJ2-1; D may be TRBD2 (6 bases). CDR3 size: 16 residues. Germline V CDR1 and CDR2: KGHSH, LQKENI. V lost 2 bases and J lost 0, with 11 bases in between. The CDR3 DNA reads as TGTGCCAGCTCACCAATACGGGAGAGCTCCTACAATGAGCAGTTCTTC. Translating it yields CASSPIRESSYNEQFF.

The chain joins TRBV4-2 to TRBJ2-5; 7 bases line up with TRBD2. The V gene end was trimmed by 4 bases and the J gene end by 5 bases; junction bases not matched to a gene: 10. The germline CDR1 and CDR2 sequences are LGHNA and YNFKEQ. The CDR3 is 15 residues long. DNA for the CDR3: TGTGCCAGCAGCCGCTCAAGGGTGGGGGGGGAGACCCAGTACTTC. Translating gives CASSRSRVGGETQYF.

V and J are TRBV27 and TRBJ1-2; 8 nucleotides agree with TRBD1. The CDR3 length is 16 residues. V was clipped by 4 bases and J by 2 bases; unmatched bases: 9. Germline values: CDR1 MNHEY, CDR2 SMNVEV (reference sequence). The CDR3 spells CASSSQRRGLNYGYTF. Here the CDR3 DNA reads TGTGCCAGCAGTTCCCAGCGCAGGGGGCTAAACTATGGCTACACCTTC.

The V gene is TRBV6-5, the J gene TRBJ2-7; D might be TRBD2 (6 bases). Germline V gene lookup returns CDR1 MNHEY and CDR2 SVGAGI. This CDR3 has 14 residues. The germline V and J ends were trimmed by 6 bases and 4 bases, with 16 bases remaining between them. The CDR3 bases are TGTGCCAGCAGCCGAACCGACGGGGGTTACGAGCAGTACTTC. Encoded protein: CASSRTDGGYEQYF.

J is TRBJ2-7 and V is TRBV6-5, with D unclear. CDR3 size: 14 residues. Per germline, CDR1 MNHEY and CDR2 SVGAGI. Trimming shortened V by 8 bases and J by 4 bases, and 18 bases separated the two germline ends. The chain's CDR3 is CASGSTRIRYEQYF. DNA of the CDR3: TGTGCCAGCGGATCCACCAGGATAAGATACGAGCAGTACTTC.

The chain couples TRBV7-8 to TRBJ2-1; 9 bases agree with TRBD1. CDR1 is SGHVS, CDR2 FQNEAQ, per germline. With 5 bases clipped from V and 3 bases from J, the junction kept 5 bases outside the gene matches. This CDR3 is 15 amino acids long. The CDR3 nucleotides are TGTGCCAGCAGCAAGGACAGGGGAGGCTACAATGAGCAGTTCTTC. Its translation is CASSKDRGGYNEQFF.

This clone showed up just a few times. V is TRBV4-2 and J is TRBJ1-1; 8 bases fit TRBD1. The ends lost 2 bases at V and 4 bases at J; junction bases unmatched: 9. This CDR3 contains 16 residues. From germline, CDR1 is LGHNA and CDR2 YNFKEQ. The CDR3 loop is CASSQPTGTGGTEAFF. The CDR3 DNA reads TGTGCCAGCAGCCAACCGACTGGCACAGGGGGCACTGAAGCTTTCTTT.

This chain joins TRBV25-1 and TRBJ1-6, with no clear D. Trimming shortened V by 11 bases and J by 7 bases, and 15 bases separated the two germline ends. From germline, CDR1 is MGHDK and CDR2 SYGVNS. The CDR3 is 13 residues long. CDR3 residues: CASTARTNSPLHF. The DNA of the CDR3 is TGTGCCTCAACCGCCAGAACAAATTCACCCCTCCACTTT.

The chain links TRBV4-1 to TRBJ2-7; D might be TRBD2 (5 bases). There are 16 residues in the CDR3. The V end was cut by 1 base, the J end by 2 bases, with 15 bases between. The germline gives CDR1 MGHRA, CDR2 YSYEKL. The CDR3: CASSQAEGSRPYEQYF. CDR3 nucleotides: TGCGCCAGCAGCCAAGCCGAGGGTAGCAGACCCTACGAGCAGTACTTC.

On this clone itself: At one end, the junction sequence differs from germline, possibly due to a read error. J is TRBJ1-6 and V is TRBV24-1, with D unresolved. CDR3 length: 13 residues. CDR1 is KGHDR and CDR2 is SFDVKD in the germline V gene. The chain's CDR3 is CATSAAENSSLHF. The DNA of the CDR3 is TGTGCCACCTCAGCGGCAGAAAATTCATCCCTCCACTTT.

The chain joins TRBV3-1 (or the pseudogene TRBV3-2) to TRBJ2-1; 7 bases align to TRBD1. The CDR3 has 13 residues. The V and J ends lost 6 bases and 5 bases, in that order; junction bases with no gene match: 4. CDR1 LGHDT and CDR2 YNNKEL come from the germline V gene (reference sequence). DNA for the CDR3: TGTGCCAGCAGTCTGGACAGGAACAATGAGCAGTTCTTC. This gives the protein CASSLDRNNEQFF.

This chain joins TRBV5-4 and TRBJ2-7; 7 bases map to TRBD1. Trimming took 4 bases from V and 5 from J; bases not matched to a gene: 6. The CDR3 is 13 amino acids. CDR1 is SGHNT, CDR2 YYREEE, per germline (reference sequence). CDR3 bases: TGTGCCAGCAGCCCCGGGACAGAAAACGAGCAGTACTTC. Translating gives CASSPGTENEQYF.

This chain connects TRBV10-3 to TRBJ2-7; D ambiguous. The germline CDR1 and CDR2 sequences are ENHRY and SYGVKD. Trimming took off 3 bases at V and 6 bases at J, with 18 bases between the two ends. This CDR3 spans 15 amino acids. DNA for the CDR3: TGTGCCATCAGTGAAGTCGATACCGAGGTAGGCGAGCAGTACTTC. It specifies CAISEVDTEVGEQYF.

The chain employs TRBV19 and TRBJ1-1; 8 nucleotides align to TRBD1. The V segment lost 1 base and the J segment 5 bases; nucleotides outside the gene matches: 6. Per the germline V gene, CDR1 is LNHDA and CDR2 is SQIVND (reference sequence). There are 15 residues in the CDR3. The CDR3 loop reads CASSIGAGGRTEAFF. CDR3 bases: TGTGCCAGTAGTATAGGAGCAGGGGGCAGGACTGAAGCTTTCTTT.

This CDR3 reads CASSLGSAGRETQYF. DNA of the CDR3: TGCGCCAGCAGCTTGGGGTCTGCAGGGAGGGAGACCCAGTACTTC. The chain has TRBV5-1 and TRBJ2-5; TRBD2 might be the D (6 bases). Between the trimmed V and J ends, which lost 0 bases and 5 bases, there was a span of 14 bases. The CDR3 runs to 15 residues. CDR1 and CDR2 from the germline V gene are SGHRS and YFSETQ.

The chain recombines TRBV28 with TRBJ2-2; TRBD1 matches 8 bases. Trimming cost V 7 bases and J 7 bases; bases outside gene matches: 17. There are 17 residues in the CDR3. Looked up from germline, CDR1 is MDHEN and CDR2 is SYDVKM. CDR3 protein: CASNYLGTGQGVGELFF. CDR3 in DNA: TGTGCCAGCAACTACCTAGGGACAGGTCAAGGCGTCGGGGAGCTGTTTTTT.

The table lists this clone with a few counts. The V gene is TRBV4-1, the J gene TRBJ2-7; tentative D call: TRBD1 (6 bases). The CDR3 is made up of 14 amino acids. Trimming removed 0 bases from V and 6 bases from J, with 12 bases in between. Germline loops: CDR1 MGHRA, CDR2 YSYEKL. In nucleotides, the CDR3 is TGCGCCAGCAGCCAAGAAAGGACAGCTCCCGAGCAGTACTTC. This sequence encodes CASSQERTAPEQYF.

The chain links TRBV18 to TRBJ1-1, with no clear D. The V end lost 6 bases, the J end lost 4 bases, and 12 bases lay between the germline ends. The germline CDR1 and CDR2 sequences are KGHSH and LQKENI. The CDR3 is 13 amino acids. CDR3 DNA: TGTGCCAGCTCTCCGCTGGGGAGCACTGAAGCTTTCTTT. It encodes CASSPLGSTEAFF. Looking up the rest from reference TRBV18 and TRBJ1-1 gives the full variable domain: NAGVMQNPRHLVRRRGQEARLRCSPMKGHSHVYWYRQLPEEGLKFMVYLQKENIIDESGMPKERFSAEFPKEGPSILRIQQVVRGDSAAYFCASSPLGSTEAFFGQGTRLTVV.

This clone has only a few counts. The chain links TRBV18 to TRBJ2-5; D perhaps matches TRBD2 (6 bases). This CDR3 is 15 amino acids long. Germline lookup yields CDR1 KGHSH and CDR2 LQKENI. Trimming took 3 bases from V and 3 from J, leaving 14 bases between them. The CDR3 loop is CASSPNTGLEETQYF. The CDR3 coding sequence is TGTGCCAGCTCACCCAACACGGGACTGGAAGAGACCCAGTACTTC. Looking up the rest from reference TRBV18 and TRBJ2-5 gives the full variable domain: NAGVMQNPRHLVRRRGQEARLRCSPMKGHSHVYWYRQLPEEGLKFMVYLQKENIIDESGMPKERFSAEFPKEGPSILRIQQVVRGDSAAYFCASSPNTGLEETQYFGPGTRLLVL.

J is TRBJ2-5 and V is TRBV2; unclear D gene. V lost 5 bases and J 5 bases, leaving 12 bases between the germline ends. The CDR3 has 13 amino acids. The germline gives CDR1 SNHLY, CDR2 FYNNEI. The CDR3 DNA reads TGTGCCAGCAGTAAACTCCCCCGGGAGACCCAGTACTTC. Encoded protein: CASSKLPRETQYF.

CDR3 region: CASSQEARGRGYEQYF. The DNA of the CDR3 is TGTGCCAGCAGCCAAGAGGCGAGGGGCAGGGGATACGAGCAGTACTTC. V and J are TRBV14 and TRBJ2-7; maybe TRBD1 (6 bases). The germline V and J ends were trimmed by 0 bases and 4 bases, with 16 bases remaining between them. CDR1 is SGHDN and CDR2 is FVKESK in the germline V gene. The CDR3 covers 16 residues.

The CDR3 DNA sequence: TGTGCCAGTAGTACCCCCCGGACAGTGAACTATGGCTACACCTTC. Translation: CASSTPRTVNYGYTF. The gene calls are TRBV19 and TRBJ1-2; weak D call: TRBD1 (6 bases). V was shortened by 4 bases and J by 2 bases, with 14 bases between the two germline ends. Germline assignment: CDR1 LNHDA and CDR2 SQIVND (reference sequence). The CDR3 totals 15 residues.

V usage is TRBV30 and J usage is TRBJ1-6; D perhaps matches TRBD1 (5 bases). The germline V and J ends were trimmed by 1 base and 8 bases, with 9 bases remaining between them. This CDR3 region has 13 residues. The V gene's germline CDR1 is GTSNPN and CDR2 SVGIG (reference sequence). The CDR3 DNA reads TGTGCCTGGAGTGAGGGGTGGGATTCACCCCTCCACTTT. This codes for CAWSEGWDSPLHF.

This rearrangement joins TRBV27 to TRBJ1-1; 8 bases are a match to TRBD1. V lost 8 bases to trimming and J lost 5 bases; unmatched junction nucleotides: 7. Per germline, CDR1 MNHEY and CDR2 SMNVEV (reference sequence). This CDR3 has 13 amino acids. CDR3 in DNA: TGTGCCAGCGGATGGACAGGGAGGACTGAAGCTTTCTTT. Protein sequence: CASGWTGRTEAFF.

This chain joins TRBV2 and TRBJ2-7; weak D call: TRBD1 (6 bases). This CDR3 comprises 13 residues. With 8 bases removed from V and 0 bases from J, the gap between germline ends came to 11 bases. Germline V lookup: CDR1 SNHLY, CDR2 FYNNEI. In DNA form, the CDR3 reads TGTGCCAGCGTCCGGGACACCTCCTACGAGCAGTACTTC. The encoded protein is CASVRDTSYEQYF.